These 24 T cell receptor beta chains share one sample of origin, sequenced in a study of cytomegalovirus exposure and HLA in healthy donors. The PCR contained 60 Vbeta and 13 Jbeta primers. The data were produced by immunoSEQ multiplex PCR, yet TCRdb's version contains in-frame clones alone and is incomplete. Here the sample spans about 190,000 clones, roughly 80% being singletons. Sequenced: PBMCs. These receptor sequences come from a woman aged 18-29 years in good health and CMV-seronegative.

The rearrangement uses TRBV9 and TRBJ2-7, with 8 bases that match TRBD2. The CDR3 is 16 amino acids. Germline V gene lookup returns CDR1 SGDLS and CDR2 YYNGEE. With 3 bases clipped from V and 2 bases from J, the junction kept 10 bases outside the gene matches. The CDR3 region is CASSAGGLALPYEQYF. Written as DNA, the CDR3 is TGTGCCAGCAGCGCCGGAGGACTAGCTCTCCCCTACGAGCAGTACTTC.

This chain links TRBV28 with TRBJ2-3; 9 nucleotides match TRBD1. Per germline, CDR1 MDHEN and CDR2 SYDVKM. The CDR3 spans 19 residues. The V and J ends lost 3 bases and 0 bases, in that order; junction bases with no gene match: 13. CDR3 DNA sequence: TGTGCCAGCAGTTTCCCTGGACAGGGGTGGCGGGGGAGCACAGATACGCAGTATTTT. Translated, it gives CASSFPGQGWRGSTDTQYF.

CDR3 in amino acids: CASSQAAAASSYEQYF. The DNA for the CDR3 is TGCGCCAGCAGCCAAGCCGCCGCGGCGAGCTCCTACGAGCAGTACTTC. This chain joins TRBV4-3 and TRBJ2-7, with no clear D. This CDR3 comprises 16 residues. V shed 1 base and J shed 0 bases, with 13 bases lying between them. Germline V gene lookup returns CDR1 LGHNA and CDR2 YSLEER.

This clone was seen a few times. CDR3 sequence reads: CASSYNRVEKLFF. The CDR3 DNA sequence: TGTGCCAGCAGTTACAATCGGGTCGAAAAACTGTTTTTT. The chain is built from TRBV6-5 and TRBJ1-4; D unresolved. The germline gives CDR1 MNHEY, CDR2 SVGAGI. The V and J ends lost 2 bases and 8 bases respectively, with 9 bases between them. The CDR3 covers 13 residues.

This clone was recorded a few times. Germline and junction disagree at one end, which may indicate a read error. This chain joins TRBV2 and TRBJ1-5, with D uncertain. Germline values: CDR1 SNHLY, CDR2 FYNNEI. The CDR3 loop spans 15 amino acids. CDR3 residues: CASREGLVGNQPQHF. The CDR3 DNA reads TGTGCCAGCAGAGAAGGGTTAGTCGGCAATCAGCCCCAGCATTTT.

This clone was counted once. Other DNA sequences in the sample encode the same CDR3. J is TRBJ2-2 and V is TRBV5-1, with no clear D. CDR3 length: 14 amino acids. Germline values: CDR1 SGHRS, CDR2 YFSETQ. Trimming stripped 0 bases from V and 1 base from J, with 4 bases between. CDR3 nucleotides: TGCGCCAGCAGCTTGGCCAGGAACACCGGGGAGCTGTTTTTT. It specifies CASSLARNTGELFF. Complete variable domain (other parts from reference TRBV5-1 and TRBJ2-2): KAGVTQTPRYLIKTRGQQVTLSCSPISGHRSVSWYQQTPGQGLQFLFEYFSETQRNKGNFPGRFSGRQFSNSRSEMNVSTLELGDSALYLCASSLARNTGELFFGEGSRLTVL.

A remark on this clone: Other DNA sequences in the sample encode the same CDR3. This chain uses TRBV11-3 with TRBJ2-7; D unclear. Per germline, CDR1 SGHNT and CDR2 YENEEA. The CDR3 runs to 13 residues. V shed 0 bases and J shed 2 bases, with 5 bases lying between them. CDR3 loop: CASSLDRTYEQYF. CDR3 nucleotides: TGTGCCAGCAGCTTAGACAGGACCTACGAGCAGTACTTC. The full variable domain, in which reference TRBV11-3 and TRBJ2-7 provide the parts outside the CDR3, is EAGVVQSPRYKIIEKKQPVAFWCNPISGHNTLYWYLQNLGQGPELLIRYENEEAVDDSQLPKDRFSAERLKGVDSTLKIQPAELGDSAVYLCASSLDRTYEQYFGPGTRLTVT.

CDR3 loop: CASSEGTGPYEQYF. CDR3 nucleotides: TGTGCCAGCAGCGAGGGGACAGGACCCTACGAGCAGTACTTC. The chain recombines TRBV9 with TRBJ2-7; 8 bases map to TRBD1. This CDR3 comprises 14 residues. CDR1 and CDR2 (germline): SGDLS, YYNGEE. The J segment lost 2 bases and the V segment lost 3 bases, leaving 4 bases of the junction unmatched.

The chain couples TRBV7-3 to TRBJ2-1; the D gene is possibly TRBD1 (6 bases). Germline-derived CDR1 and CDR2 are SGHTA and FQGTGA. This CDR3 region has 16 residues. V lost 2 bases and J 8 bases, leaving 19 bases between the germline ends. CDR3 nucleotides: TGTGCCAGCAGCTTATTGGGACATCGCATCGGAGATGAGCAGTTCTTC. Amino acid sequence: CASSLLGHRIGDEQFF.

The genes are TRBV5-6 and TRBJ1-2; D gene unclear. Germline loops: CDR1 SGHDT, CDR2 YYEEEE. V was cut by 1 base and J by 4 bases, with 5 bases left in between. This CDR3 is built from 12 residues. In nucleotides, the CDR3 is TGTGCCAGCAGCTTGTCCGGCTATGGCTACACCTTC. It translates to CASSLSGYGYTF. Full variable domain (remainder filled in from reference TRBV5-6 and TRBJ1-2): DAGVTQSPTHLIKTRGQQVTLRCSPKSGHDTVSWYQQALGQGPQFIFQYYEEEERQRGNFPDRFSGHQFPNYSSELNVNALLLGDSALYLCASSLSGYGYTFGSGTRLTVV.

V usage is TRBV28 and J usage is TRBJ2-3, with 7 bases lining up with TRBD2. The V gene end was trimmed by 3 bases and the J gene end by 4 bases; junction bases not matched to a gene: 10. The CDR3 sequence is 16 residues long. The germline gives CDR1 MDHEN, CDR2 SYDVKM. The CDR3 sequence: CASSFVSSGGSDTQYF. CDR3 in DNA: TGTGCCAGCAGTTTCGTGTCCTCGGGGGGATCAGATACGCAGTATTTT.

The rearrangement uses TRBV9 and TRBJ1-3; D ambiguous. The CDR3 extends over 13 amino acids. Between the trimmed V and J ends, which lost 2 bases and 7 bases, there was a span of 10 bases. The germline gives CDR1 SGDLS, CDR2 YYNGEE. CDR3 region: CASSVGRRNTIYF. The CDR3, as DNA: TGTGCCAGCAGCGTTGGCAGGAGGAACACCATATATTTT.

The chain has TRBV5-1 and TRBJ2-3, with D unresolved. V was shortened by 2 bases and J by 1 base, with 8 bases between the two germline ends. Germline CDR1 SGHRS, CDR2 YFSETQ. The CDR3 runs 14 residues. CDR3 bases: TGCGCCAGCAGCTTAGTAGCAGGCACAGATACGCAGTATTTT. It specifies CASSLVAGTDTQYF.

This chain joins TRBV2 and TRBJ1-5; no clear D. Germline V gene sequence: CDR1 SNHLY, CDR2 FYNNEI. Between the trimmed V and J ends, which lost 8 bases and 0 bases, there was a span of 8 bases. The CDR3 is made up of 13 amino acids. The CDR3 coding sequence is TGTGCCAGCGTCTATTATAGCAATCAGCCCCAGCATTTT. Translating gives CASVYYSNQPQHF.

The chain is built from TRBV28 and TRBJ1-6; TRBD1 might be the D (6 bases). CDR1 and CDR2 from the germline V gene are MDHEN and SYDVKM. CDR3 length equals 17 residues. Trimming left V 4 bases short and J 5 bases short, with 18 bases between. The CDR3 here is CASSSYSTRGHNSPLHF. CDR3 sequence (DNA): TGTGCCAGCAGTTCGTATTCCACCAGGGGCCATAATTCACCCCTCCACTTT.

The chain employs TRBV10-3 and TRBJ2-5, with 9 nucleotides matching TRBD1. The CDR3 runs 14 residues. Germline V gene sequence: CDR1 ENHRY, CDR2 SYGVKD. Trimming at V came to 3 bases and at J to 2 bases, leaving 1 base not matched to a gene. CDR3 region: CAISEDRGQETQYF. DNA of the CDR3: TGTGCCATCAGTGAAGACAGGGGGCAAGAGACCCAGTACTTC.

The chain employs TRBV5-1 and TRBJ2-1; 9 bases line up with TRBD2. Germline V gives CDR1 SGHRS, CDR2 YFSETQ. CDR3 length equals 16 residues. With 5 bases clipped from V and 6 bases from J, the junction kept 12 bases outside the gene matches. The CDR3 loop reads CASRQGGGRATNEQFF. The CDR3 nucleotides read TGCGCCAGCAGGCAAGGAGGCGGGAGGGCAACCAATGAGCAGTTCTTC.

The rearrangement uses TRBV4-1 and TRBJ2-7, with 8 bases matching TRBD1. Trimming removed 6 bases from V and 5 bases from J; junction bases left unmatched: 3. The CDR3 spans 12 residues. Germline V gene data show CDR1 as MGHRA and CDR2 as YSYEKL. The CDR3 bases are TGCGCCAGCAGTCAGACAGGGGACGAGCAGTACTTC. This translates into CASSQTGDEQYF.

The V gene is TRBV19, the J gene TRBJ1-5; TRBD1 matches at 8 bases. The CDR3 has 15 residues. Germline V gives CDR1 LNHDA, CDR2 SQIVND (reference sequence). J was trimmed by 3 bases and V by 4 bases; bases with no gene match: 5. The CDR3: CASSTGQVYNQPQHF. CDR3 in DNA: TGTGCCAGTAGTACGGGACAGGTATACAATCAGCCCCAGCATTTT.

The chain couples TRBV28 to TRBJ2-2; 14 bases agree with TRBD2. Germline lookup yields CDR1 MDHEN and CDR2 SYDVKM. Germline trimming cut 6 bases from V and 7 bases from J; bases unmatched to any gene: 10. The CDR3 extends over 17 amino acids. The CDR3 is CASRPRLAGGPNGELFF. CDR3 sequence (DNA): TGTGCCAGCAGACCAAGACTAGCGGGAGGGCCGAACGGGGAGCTGTTTTTT.

The chain carries TRBV7-9 and TRBJ2-2; maybe TRBD1 (6 bases). Trimming took off 6 bases at V and 1 base at J, with 9 bases between the two ends. The CDR3 loop spans 14 amino acids. From germline, CDR1 is SEHNR and CDR2 FQNEAQ (reference sequence). The CDR3 DNA sequence: TGTGCCAGCAGTCAACAGGGGAACACCGGGGAGCTGTTTTTT. Its translation: CASSQQGNTGELFF.

This rearrangement joins TRBV7-9 to TRBJ2-1, with 10 positions matching TRBD2. Per germline, CDR1 SEHNR and CDR2 FQNEAQ (reference sequence). The length of the CDR3 is 18 residues. V shed 5 bases, J shed 6 bases, and the junction held 16 bases outside the gene matches. Here the CDR3 DNA reads TGTGCCAGCAGCCTGCAAACGAATCCTAGCGGGAGACCCAATGAGCAGTTCTTC. Amino acids: CASSLQTNPSGRPNEQFF.

This chain uses TRBV6-1 with TRBJ2-1, with D tentatively TRBD2 (5 bases). V gave up 6 bases and J gave up 4 bases, with 13 bases separating them. CDR3 length equals 14 residues. Per the germline V gene, CDR1 is MNHNS and CDR2 is SASEGT. CDR3 in DNA: TGTGCCAGCAGCTTACGACGGGAATACAATGAGCAGTTCTTC. Translated: CASSLRREYNEQFF.

The V gene is TRBV10-3, the J gene TRBJ2-1; 8 bases align to TRBD1. Germline values: CDR1 ENHRY, CDR2 SYGVKD. The CDR3 extends over 16 amino acids. Losses at the gene ends were 6 bases for V and 7 bases for J; bases not matched to a gene: 14. The CDR3 DNA follows: TGTGCCATCAGCGCCATCGGGACAGGATGGAAGAATGAGCAGTTCTTC. It codes for CAISAIGTGWKNEQFF.